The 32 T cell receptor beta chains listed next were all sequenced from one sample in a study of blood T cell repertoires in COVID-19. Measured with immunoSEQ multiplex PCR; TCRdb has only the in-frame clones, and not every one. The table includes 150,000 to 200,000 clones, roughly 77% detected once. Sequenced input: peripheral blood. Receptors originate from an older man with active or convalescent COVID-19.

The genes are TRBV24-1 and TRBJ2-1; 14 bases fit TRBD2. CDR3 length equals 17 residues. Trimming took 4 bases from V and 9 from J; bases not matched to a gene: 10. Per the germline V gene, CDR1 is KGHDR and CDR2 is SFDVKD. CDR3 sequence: CATSDSTTSGRVGEQFF. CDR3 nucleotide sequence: TGTGCCACCAGTGACTCTACGACTAGCGGGAGGGTGGGTGAGCAGTTCTTC.

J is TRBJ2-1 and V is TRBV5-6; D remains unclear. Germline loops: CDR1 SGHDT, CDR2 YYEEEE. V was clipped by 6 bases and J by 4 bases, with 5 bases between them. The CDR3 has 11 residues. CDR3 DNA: TGTGCCAGCACCACTTACAATGAGCAGTTCTTC. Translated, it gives CASTTYNEQFF.

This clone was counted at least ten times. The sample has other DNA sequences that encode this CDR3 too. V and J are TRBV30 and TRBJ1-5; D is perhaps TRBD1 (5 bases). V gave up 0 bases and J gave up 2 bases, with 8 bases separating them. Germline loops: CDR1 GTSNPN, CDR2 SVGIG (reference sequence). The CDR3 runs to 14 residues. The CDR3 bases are TGTGCCTGGAGTGTATGGGGCGGCAATCAGCCCCAGCATTTT. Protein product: CAWSVWGGNQPQHF.

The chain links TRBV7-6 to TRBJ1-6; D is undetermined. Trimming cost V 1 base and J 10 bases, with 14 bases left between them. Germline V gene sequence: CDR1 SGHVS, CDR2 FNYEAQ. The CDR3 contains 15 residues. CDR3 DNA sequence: TGTGCCAGCAGCTTAGGCGGGCAGGAGGTATCACCCCTCCACTTT. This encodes CASSLGGQEVSPLHF.

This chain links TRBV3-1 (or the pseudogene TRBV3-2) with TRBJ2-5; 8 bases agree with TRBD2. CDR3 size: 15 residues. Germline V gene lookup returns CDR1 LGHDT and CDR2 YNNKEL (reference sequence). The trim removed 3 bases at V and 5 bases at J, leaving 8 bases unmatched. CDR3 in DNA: TGTGCCAGCAGCCAGGACCCTAGCGGGTGGGAGACCCAGTACTTC. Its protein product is CASSQDPSGWETQYF.

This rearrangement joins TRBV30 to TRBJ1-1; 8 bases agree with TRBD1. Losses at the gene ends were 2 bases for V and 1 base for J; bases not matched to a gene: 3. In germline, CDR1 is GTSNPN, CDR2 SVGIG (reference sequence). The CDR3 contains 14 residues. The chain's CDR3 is CAWSWGQANTEAFF. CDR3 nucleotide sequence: TGTGCCTGGAGTTGGGGACAGGCGAACACTGAAGCTTTCTTT.

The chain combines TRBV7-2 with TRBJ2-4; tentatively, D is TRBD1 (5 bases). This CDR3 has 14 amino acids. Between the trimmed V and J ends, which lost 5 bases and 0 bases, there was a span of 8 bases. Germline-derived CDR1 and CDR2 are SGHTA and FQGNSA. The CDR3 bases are TGTGCCAGCAGCCCGACAGCAGCCAAAAACATTCAGTACTTC. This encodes CASSPTAAKNIQYF.

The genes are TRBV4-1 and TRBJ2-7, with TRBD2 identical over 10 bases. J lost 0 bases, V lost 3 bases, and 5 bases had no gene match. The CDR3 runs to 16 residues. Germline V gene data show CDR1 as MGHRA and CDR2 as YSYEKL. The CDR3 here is CASSHRASGSSYEQYF. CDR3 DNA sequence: TGCGCCAGCAGCCATAGGGCTAGCGGGAGCTCCTACGAGCAGTACTTC.

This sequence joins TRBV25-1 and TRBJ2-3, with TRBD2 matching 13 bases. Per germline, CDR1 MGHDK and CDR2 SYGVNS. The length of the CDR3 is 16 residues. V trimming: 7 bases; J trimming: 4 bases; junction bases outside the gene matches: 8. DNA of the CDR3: TGTGCCAGCACACTAGCGGGGGGGCAATTCTCAGATACGCAGTATTTT. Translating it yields CASTLAGGQFSDTQYF.

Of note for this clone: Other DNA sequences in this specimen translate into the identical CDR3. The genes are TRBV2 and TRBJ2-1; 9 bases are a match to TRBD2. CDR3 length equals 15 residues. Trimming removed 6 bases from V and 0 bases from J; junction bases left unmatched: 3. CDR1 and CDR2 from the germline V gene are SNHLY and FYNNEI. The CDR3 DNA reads TGTGCCAGCAGAGCGGGGGGATCCTCCTACAATGAGCAGTTCTTC. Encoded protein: CASRAGGSSYNEQFF. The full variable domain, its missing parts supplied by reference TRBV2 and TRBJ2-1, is EPEVTQTPSHQVTQMGQEVILRCVPISNHLYFYWYRQILGQKVEFLVSFYNNEISEKSEIFDDQFSVERPDGSNFTLKIRSTKLEDSAMYFCASRAGGSSYNEQFFGPGTRLTVL.

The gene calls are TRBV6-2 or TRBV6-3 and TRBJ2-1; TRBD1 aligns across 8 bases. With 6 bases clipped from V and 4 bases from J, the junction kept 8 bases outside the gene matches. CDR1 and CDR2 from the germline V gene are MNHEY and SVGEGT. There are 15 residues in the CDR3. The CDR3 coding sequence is TGTGCCAGCAGCGACAGGGGCATCGGGTACAATGAGCAGTTCTTC. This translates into CASSDRGIGYNEQFF.

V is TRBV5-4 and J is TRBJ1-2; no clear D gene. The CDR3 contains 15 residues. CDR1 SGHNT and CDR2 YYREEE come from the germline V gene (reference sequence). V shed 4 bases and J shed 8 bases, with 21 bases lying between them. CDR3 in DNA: TGTGCCAGCAGCCCCGCATACGTCTGGGCGGGCGGCTACACCTTC. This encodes CASSPAYVWAGGYTF.

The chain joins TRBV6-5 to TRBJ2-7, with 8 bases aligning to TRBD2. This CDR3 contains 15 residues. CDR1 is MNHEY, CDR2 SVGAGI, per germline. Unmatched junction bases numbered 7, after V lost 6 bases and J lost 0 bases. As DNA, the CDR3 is TGTGCCAGCAGCGCCGCCAGCGGGAGCTCCTACGAGCAGTACTTC. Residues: CASSAASGSSYEQYF.

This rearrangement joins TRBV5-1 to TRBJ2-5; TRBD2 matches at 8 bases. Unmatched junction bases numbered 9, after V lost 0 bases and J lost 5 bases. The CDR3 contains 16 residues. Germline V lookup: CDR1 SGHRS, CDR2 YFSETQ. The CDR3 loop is CASSLVPAGVPETQYF. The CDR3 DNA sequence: TGCGCCAGCAGCTTGGTACCAGCGGGGGTTCCGGAGACCCAGTACTTC.

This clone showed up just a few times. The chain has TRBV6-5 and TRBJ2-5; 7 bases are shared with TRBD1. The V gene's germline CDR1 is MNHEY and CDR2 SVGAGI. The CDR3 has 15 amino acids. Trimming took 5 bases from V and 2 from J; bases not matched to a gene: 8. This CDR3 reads CASSPMGTEQETQYF. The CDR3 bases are TGTGCCAGCAGTCCCATGGGGACAGAGCAAGAGACCCAGTACTTC.

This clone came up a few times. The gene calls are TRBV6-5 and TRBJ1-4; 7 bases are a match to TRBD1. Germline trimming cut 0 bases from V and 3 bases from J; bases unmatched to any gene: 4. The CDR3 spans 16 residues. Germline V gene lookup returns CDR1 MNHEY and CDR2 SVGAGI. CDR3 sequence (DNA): TGTGCCAGCAGTTACTCGTTAACAGGGGCTAATGAAAAACTGTTTTTT. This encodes CASSYSLTGANEKLFF.

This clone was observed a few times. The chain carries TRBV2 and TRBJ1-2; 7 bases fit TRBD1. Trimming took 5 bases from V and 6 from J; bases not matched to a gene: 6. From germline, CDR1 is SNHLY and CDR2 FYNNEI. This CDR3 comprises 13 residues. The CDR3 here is CASSREGADGYTF. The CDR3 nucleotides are TGTGCCAGCAGTCGGGAGGGGGCGGATGGCTACACCTTC.

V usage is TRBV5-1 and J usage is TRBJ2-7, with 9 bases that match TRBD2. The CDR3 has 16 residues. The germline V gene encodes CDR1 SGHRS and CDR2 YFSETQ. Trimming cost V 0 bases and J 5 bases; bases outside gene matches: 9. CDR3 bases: TGCGCCAGCAGCTTGGAGTTAGCGGGAGTAGGAAACGAGCAGTACTTC. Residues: CASSLELAGVGNEQYF.

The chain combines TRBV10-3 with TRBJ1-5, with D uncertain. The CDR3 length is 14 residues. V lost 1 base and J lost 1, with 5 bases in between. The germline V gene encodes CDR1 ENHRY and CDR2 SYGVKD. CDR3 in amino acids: CAISELQSNQPQHF. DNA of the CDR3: TGTGCCATCAGTGAGTTACAGAGCAATCAGCCCCAGCATTTT.

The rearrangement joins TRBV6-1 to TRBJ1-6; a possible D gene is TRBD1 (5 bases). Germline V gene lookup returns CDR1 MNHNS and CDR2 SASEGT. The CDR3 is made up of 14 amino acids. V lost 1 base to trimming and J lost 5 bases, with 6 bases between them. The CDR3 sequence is CASSEGGDNSPLHF. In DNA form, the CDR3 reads TGTGCCAGCAGTGAAGGGGGGGATAATTCACCCCTCCACTTT.

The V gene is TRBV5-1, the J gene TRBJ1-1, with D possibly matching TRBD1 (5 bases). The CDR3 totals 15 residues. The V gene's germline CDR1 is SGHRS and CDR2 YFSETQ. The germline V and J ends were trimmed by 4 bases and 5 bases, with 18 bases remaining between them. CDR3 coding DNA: TGCGCCAGCAGCACCTACTACCAGGGTTCGACTGAAGCTTTCTTT. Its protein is CASSTYYQGSTEAFF.

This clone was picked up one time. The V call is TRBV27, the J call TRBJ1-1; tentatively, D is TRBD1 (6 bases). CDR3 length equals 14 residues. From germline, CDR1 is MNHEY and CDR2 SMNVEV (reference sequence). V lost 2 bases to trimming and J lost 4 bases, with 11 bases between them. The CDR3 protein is CASSLKGVGTEAFF. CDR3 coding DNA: TGTGCCAGCAGTTTAAAGGGGGTGGGCACTGAAGCTTTCTTT.

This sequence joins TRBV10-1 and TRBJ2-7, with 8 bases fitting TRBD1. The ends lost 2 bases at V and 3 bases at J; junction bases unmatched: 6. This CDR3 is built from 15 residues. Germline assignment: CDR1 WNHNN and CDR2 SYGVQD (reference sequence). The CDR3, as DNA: TGCGCCAGCAGTGAGGGGACAGGAGGGATCTACGAGCAGTACTTC. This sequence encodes CASSEGTGGIYEQYF.

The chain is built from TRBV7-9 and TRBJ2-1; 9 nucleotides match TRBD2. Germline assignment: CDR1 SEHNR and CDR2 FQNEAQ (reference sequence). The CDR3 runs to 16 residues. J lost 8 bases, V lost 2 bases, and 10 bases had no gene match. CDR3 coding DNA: TGTGCCAGCAGCTTATGGGCGGGGGGGCAATTCTATGAGCAGTTCTTC. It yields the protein CASSLWAGGQFYEQFF.

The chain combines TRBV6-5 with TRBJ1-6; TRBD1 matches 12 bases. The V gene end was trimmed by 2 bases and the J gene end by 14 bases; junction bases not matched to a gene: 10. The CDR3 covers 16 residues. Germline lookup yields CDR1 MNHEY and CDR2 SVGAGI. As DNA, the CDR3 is TGTGCCAGCAGTTACCTCGGGACAGGGGGCCCCTCTGCCCTCCACTTT. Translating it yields CASSYLGTGGPSALHF.

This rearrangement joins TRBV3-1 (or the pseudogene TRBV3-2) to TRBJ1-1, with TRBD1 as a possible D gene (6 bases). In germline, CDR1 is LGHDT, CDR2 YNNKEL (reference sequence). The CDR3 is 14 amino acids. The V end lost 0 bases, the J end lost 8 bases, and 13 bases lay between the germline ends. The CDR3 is CASSQEPTGLEAFF. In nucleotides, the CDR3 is TGTGCCAGCAGCCAAGAGCCAACAGGGCTAGAAGCTTTCTTT.

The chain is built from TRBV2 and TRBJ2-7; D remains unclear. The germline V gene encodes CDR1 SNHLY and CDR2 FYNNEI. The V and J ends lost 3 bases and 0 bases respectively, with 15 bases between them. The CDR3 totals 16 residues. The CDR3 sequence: CASSDRRSRSSYEQYF. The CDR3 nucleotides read TGTGCCAGCAGTGACAGACGCTCGAGGAGCTCCTACGAGCAGTACTTC.

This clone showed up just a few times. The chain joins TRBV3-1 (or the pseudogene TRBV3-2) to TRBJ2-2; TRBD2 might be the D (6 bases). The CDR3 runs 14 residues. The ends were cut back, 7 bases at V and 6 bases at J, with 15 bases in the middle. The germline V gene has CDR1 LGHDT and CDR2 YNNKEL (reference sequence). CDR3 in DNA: TGTGCCAGCAATGGTGAACCGGGGGCCGGGGAGCTGTTTTTT. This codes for CASNGEPGAGELFF.

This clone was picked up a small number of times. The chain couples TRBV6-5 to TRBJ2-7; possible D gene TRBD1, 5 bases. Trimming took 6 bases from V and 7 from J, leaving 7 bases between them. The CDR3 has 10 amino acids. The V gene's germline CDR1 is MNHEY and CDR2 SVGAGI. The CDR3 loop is CASRKGEQYF. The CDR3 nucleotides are TGTGCCAGCAGAAAGGGGGAGCAGTACTTC.

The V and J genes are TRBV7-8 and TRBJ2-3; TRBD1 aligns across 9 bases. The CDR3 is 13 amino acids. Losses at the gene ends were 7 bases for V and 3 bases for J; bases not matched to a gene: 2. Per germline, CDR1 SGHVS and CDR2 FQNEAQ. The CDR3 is CASNRGLTDTQYF. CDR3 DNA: TGTGCCAGCAACAGGGGGCTGACAGATACGCAGTATTTT.

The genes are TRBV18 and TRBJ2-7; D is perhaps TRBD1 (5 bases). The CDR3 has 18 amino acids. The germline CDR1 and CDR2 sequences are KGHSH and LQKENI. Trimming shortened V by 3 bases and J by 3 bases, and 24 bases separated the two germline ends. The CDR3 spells CASSPLGVRRRQGYEQYF. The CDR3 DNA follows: TGTGCCAGCTCACCCCTTGGTGTCCGTCGCCGTCAGGGCTACGAGCAGTACTTC.

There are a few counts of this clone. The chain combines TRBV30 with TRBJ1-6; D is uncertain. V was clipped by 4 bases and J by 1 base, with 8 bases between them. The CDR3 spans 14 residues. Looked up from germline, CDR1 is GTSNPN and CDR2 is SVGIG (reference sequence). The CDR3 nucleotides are TGTGCCTGGATTCGTTCTTCCTATAATTCACCCCTCCACTTT. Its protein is CAWIRSSYNSPLHF.